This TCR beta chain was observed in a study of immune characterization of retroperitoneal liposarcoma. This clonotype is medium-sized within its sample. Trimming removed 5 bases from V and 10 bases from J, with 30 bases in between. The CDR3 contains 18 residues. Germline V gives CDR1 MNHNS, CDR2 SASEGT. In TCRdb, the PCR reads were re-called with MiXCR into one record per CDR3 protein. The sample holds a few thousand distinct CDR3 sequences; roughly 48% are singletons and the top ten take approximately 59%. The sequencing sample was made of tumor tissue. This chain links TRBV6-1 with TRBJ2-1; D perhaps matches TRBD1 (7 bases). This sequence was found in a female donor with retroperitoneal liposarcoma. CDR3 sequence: CASSQSGQALGRRYEQFF. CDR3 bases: TGTGCCAGCAGTCAGTCTGGACAGGCCTTGGGGAGGAGGTACGAGCAGTTCTTC.